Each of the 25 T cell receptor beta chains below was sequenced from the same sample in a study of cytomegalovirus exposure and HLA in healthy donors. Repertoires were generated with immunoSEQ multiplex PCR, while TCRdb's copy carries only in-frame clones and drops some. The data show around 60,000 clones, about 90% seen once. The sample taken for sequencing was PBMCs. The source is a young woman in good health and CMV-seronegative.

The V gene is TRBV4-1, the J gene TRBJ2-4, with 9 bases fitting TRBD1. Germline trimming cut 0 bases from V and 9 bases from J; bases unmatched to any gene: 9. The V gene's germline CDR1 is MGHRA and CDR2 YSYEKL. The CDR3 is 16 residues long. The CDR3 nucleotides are TGCGCCAGCAGCCAAGATGGCTGGGGACAGGGCGGCATTCAGTACTTC. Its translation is CASSQDGWGQGGIQYF.

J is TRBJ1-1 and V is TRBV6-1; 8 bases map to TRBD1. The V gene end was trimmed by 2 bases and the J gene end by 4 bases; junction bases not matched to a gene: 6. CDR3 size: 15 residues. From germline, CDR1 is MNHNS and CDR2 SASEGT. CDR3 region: CASSEQGARSTEAFF. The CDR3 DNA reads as TGTGCCAGCAGTGAACAGGGGGCAAGGAGCACTGAAGCTTTCTTT.

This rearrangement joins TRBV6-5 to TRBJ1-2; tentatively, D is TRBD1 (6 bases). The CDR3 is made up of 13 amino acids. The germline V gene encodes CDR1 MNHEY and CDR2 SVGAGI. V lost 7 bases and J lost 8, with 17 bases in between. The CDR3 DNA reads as TGTGCCAGCACCCACGGGGGGGCCGGGGGCTACACCTTC. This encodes CASTHGGAGGYTF.

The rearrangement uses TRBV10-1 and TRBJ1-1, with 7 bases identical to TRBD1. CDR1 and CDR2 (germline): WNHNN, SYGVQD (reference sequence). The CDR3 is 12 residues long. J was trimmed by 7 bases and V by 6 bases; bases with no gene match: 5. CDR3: CASSHDRVEAFF. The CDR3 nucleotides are TGCGCCAGCAGCCACGACAGGGTTGAAGCTTTCTTT.

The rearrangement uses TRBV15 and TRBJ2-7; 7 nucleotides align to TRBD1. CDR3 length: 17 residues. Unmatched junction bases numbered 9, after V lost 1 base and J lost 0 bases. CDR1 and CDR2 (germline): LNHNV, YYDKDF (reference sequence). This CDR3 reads CATSRAPGQRNSYEQYF. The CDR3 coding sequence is TGTGCCACCAGCAGAGCTCCGGGACAGCGGAACTCCTACGAGCAGTACTTC.

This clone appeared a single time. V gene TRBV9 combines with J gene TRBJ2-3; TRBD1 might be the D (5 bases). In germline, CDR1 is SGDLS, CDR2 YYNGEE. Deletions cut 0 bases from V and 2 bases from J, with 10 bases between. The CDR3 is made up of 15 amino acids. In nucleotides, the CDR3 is TGTGCCAGCAGCGTAGGTGGGGCAGCCACAGATACGCAGTATTTT. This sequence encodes CASSVGGAATDTQYF.

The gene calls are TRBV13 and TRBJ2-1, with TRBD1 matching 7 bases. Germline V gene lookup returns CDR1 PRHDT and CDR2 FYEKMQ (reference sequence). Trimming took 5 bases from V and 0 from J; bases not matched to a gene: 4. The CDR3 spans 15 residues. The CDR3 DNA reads TGTGCCAGCAGCCGAGAGGGGGCCTCCTACAATGAGCAGTTCTTC. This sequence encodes CASSREGASYNEQFF.

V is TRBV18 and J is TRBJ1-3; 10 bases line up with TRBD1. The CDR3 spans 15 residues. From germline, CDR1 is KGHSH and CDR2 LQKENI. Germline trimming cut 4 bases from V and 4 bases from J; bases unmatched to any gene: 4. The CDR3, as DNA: TGTGCCAGCTCACAAGACAGGGGGCCGGGAAACACCATATATTTT. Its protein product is CASSQDRGPGNTIYF.

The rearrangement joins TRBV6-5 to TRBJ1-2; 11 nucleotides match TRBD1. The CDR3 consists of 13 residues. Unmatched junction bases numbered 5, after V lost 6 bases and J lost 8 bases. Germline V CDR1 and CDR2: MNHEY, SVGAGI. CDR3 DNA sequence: TGTGCCAGCAGCCGGACAGGGGGCCTGGGCTACACCTTC. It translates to CASSRTGGLGYTF.

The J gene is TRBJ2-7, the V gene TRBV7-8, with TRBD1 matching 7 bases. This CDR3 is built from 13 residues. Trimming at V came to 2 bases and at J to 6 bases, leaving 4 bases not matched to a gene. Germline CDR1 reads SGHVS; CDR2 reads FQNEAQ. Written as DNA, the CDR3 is TGTGCCAGCAGCTTATCGACAGGGAGCGAGCAGTACTTC. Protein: CASSLSTGSEQYF.

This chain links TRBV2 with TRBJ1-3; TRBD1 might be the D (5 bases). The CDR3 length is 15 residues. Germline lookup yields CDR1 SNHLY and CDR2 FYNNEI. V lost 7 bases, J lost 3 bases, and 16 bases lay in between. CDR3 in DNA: TGTGCCAGCACCCGCGGGGGAGGAGGTGGAAACACCATATATTTT. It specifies CASTRGGGGGNTIYF.

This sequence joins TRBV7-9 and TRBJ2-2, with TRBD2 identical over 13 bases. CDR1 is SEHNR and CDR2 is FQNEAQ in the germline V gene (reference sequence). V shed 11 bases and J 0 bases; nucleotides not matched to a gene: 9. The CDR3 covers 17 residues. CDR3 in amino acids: CAGWTSGSGSNTGELFF. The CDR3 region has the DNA TGTGCCGGATGGACTAGCGGGAGCGGATCGAACACCGGGGAGCTGTTTTTT.

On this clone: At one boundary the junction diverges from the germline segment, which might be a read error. The CDR3 nucleotides are TGTGCCAGCAGCCCCGAGGGGGGAGGGAGCGGTAGGAACTTC. It specifies CASSPEGGGSGRNF. The chain joins TRBV9 to TRBJ2-4; D may be TRBD2 (7 bases). Germline values: CDR1 SGDLS, CDR2 YYNGEE. The CDR3 is made up of 14 amino acids.

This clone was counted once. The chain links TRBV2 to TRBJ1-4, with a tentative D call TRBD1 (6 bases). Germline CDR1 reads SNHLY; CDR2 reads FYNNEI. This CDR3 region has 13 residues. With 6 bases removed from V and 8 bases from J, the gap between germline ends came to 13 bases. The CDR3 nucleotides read TGTGCCAGCAGGTACAGGGTTGAGGAAAAACTGTTTTTT. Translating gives CASRYRVEEKLFF.

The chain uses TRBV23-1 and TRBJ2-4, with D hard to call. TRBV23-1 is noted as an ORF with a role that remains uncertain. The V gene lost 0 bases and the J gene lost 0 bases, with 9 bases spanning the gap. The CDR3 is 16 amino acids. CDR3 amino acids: CASSQSWRLAKNIQYF. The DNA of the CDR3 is TGCGCCAGCAGTCAATCGTGGCGGCTAGCCAAAAACATTCAGTACTTC.

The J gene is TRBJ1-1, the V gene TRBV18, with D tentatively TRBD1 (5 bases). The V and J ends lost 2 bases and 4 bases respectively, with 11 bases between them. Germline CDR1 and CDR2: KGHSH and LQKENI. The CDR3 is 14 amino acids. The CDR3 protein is CASSPMQGTTEAFF. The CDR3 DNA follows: TGTGCCAGCTCACCAATGCAGGGTACCACTGAAGCTTTCTTT.

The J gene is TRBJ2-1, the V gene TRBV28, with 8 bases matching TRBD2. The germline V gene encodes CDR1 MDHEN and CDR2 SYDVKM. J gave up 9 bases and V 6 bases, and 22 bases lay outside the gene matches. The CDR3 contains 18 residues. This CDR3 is CASRRRWGTRSSGGEQFF. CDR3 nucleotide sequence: TGTGCCAGCAGGAGGCGTTGGGGGACTAGGAGTTCAGGCGGTGAGCAGTTCTTC.

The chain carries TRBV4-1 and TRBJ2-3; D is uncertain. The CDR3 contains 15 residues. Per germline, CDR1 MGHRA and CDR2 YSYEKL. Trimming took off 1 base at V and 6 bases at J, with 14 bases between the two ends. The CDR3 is CASSQAALQADTQYF. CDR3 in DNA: TGCGCCAGCAGCCAAGCGGCTCTCCAGGCGGATACGCAGTATTTT.

The CDR3 DNA sequence: TGTGCCAGCAGTTTAATCCCAGGGGGCCATAGCCCCGAGACCCAGTACTTC. This translates into CASSLIPGGHSPETQYF. The gene calls are TRBV27 and TRBJ2-5; 8 positions agree with TRBD1. Germline V gene data show CDR1 as MNHEY and CDR2 as SMNVEV (reference sequence). The CDR3 has 17 residues. Trimming cost V 2 bases and J 5 bases; bases outside gene matches: 13.

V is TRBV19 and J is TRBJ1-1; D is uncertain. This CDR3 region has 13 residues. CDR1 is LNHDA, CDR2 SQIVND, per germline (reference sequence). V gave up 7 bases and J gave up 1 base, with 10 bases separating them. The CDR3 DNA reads TGTGCCAGTATTTCAGTCTGGAACACTGAAGCTTTCTTT. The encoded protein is CASISVWNTEAFF.

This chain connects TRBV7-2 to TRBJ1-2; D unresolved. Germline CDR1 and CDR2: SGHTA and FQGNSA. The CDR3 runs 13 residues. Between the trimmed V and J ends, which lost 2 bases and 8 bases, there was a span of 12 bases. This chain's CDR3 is CASSLMLAEGYTF. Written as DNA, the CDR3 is TGTGCCAGCAGCTTAATGCTAGCAGAGGGCTACACCTTC.

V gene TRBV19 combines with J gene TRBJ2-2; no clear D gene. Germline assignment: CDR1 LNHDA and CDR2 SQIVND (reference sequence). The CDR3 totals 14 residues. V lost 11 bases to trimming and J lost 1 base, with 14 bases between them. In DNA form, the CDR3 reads TGTGCCTGCGGTGAGCAGATGAACACCGGGGAGCTGTTTTTT. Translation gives CACGEQMNTGELFF.

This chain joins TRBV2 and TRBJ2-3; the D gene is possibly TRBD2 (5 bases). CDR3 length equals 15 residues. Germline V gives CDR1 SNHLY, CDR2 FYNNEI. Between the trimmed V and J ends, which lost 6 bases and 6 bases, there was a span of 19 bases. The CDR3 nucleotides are TGTGCCAGCAGCCCAACCGGGGTGCTTCGGGATACGCAGTATTTT. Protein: CASSPTGVLRDTQYF.

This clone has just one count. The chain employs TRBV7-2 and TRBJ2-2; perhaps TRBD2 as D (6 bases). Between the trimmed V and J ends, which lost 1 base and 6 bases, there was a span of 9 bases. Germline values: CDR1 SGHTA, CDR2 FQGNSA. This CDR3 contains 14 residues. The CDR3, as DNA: TGTGCCAGCAGCTTAGGCTTAGCGGCCGGGGAGCTGTTTTTT. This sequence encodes CASSLGLAAGELFF.

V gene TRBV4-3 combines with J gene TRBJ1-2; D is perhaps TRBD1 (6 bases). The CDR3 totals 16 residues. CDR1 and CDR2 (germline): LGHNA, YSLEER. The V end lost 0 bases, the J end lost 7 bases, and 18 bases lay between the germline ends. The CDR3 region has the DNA TGCGCCAGCAGCCAAGAACTCCGACAGGAGGTCGCTGGCTACACCTTC. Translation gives CASSQELRQEVAGYTF.